A single sample gave rise to the 18 T cell receptor beta chains below, sequenced in a study of T cells in Graves' hyperthyroidism and ophthalmopathy. RNA transcripts served as the template for amplifying TCR beta CDR3 regions. During a first-round RT-PCR of the TCR CDR3, the HTBI primer set was used. TCRdb reprocessed the multiplex PCR reads via MiXCR and lists one record per CDR3 protein. The profile shows about 720,000 distinct CDR3 sequences, roughly 17% of them singletons. Sequenced sample: blood. The receptors shown here come from a man aged 18 to 29 with Graves' hyperthyroidism.

The sample holds many counts of this clonotype. V and J are TRBV7-3 and TRBJ2-5, with TRBD2 matching 15 bases. With V trimmed by 5 bases and J by 0 bases, 4 bases remained unmatched. This CDR3 has 17 residues. Germline assignment: CDR1 SGHTA and CDR2 FQGTGA. The CDR3 sequence is CASSKGTSGGNQETQYF. CDR3 in DNA: TGTGCCAGCAGCAAGGGGACTAGCGGGGGGAACCAAGAGACCCAGTACTTC. The full variable domain, in which reference TRBV7-3 and TRBJ2-5 provide the parts outside the CDR3, is GAGVSQTPSNKVTEKGKYVELRCDPISGHTALYWYRQSLGQGPEFLIYFQGTGAADDSGLPNDRFFAVRPEGSVSTLKIQRTERGDSAVYLCASSKGTSGGNQETQYFGPGTRLLVL.

This clonotype was seen a handful of times. The chain carries TRBV7-8 and TRBJ1-2; no definite D call. The CDR3 loop spans 12 amino acids. Deletions cut 6 bases from V and 7 bases from J, with 12 bases between. Germline V gene sequence: CDR1 SGHVS, CDR2 FQNEAQ. The CDR3 DNA sequence: TGTGCCAGCAGTGAAAACGCTGGTGGCTACACCTTC. The encoded protein is CASSENAGGYTF.

V is TRBV6-9 and J is TRBJ1-2; D gene unclear. This CDR3 is 14 amino acids long. In germline, CDR1 is MNHGY, CDR2 SVAAGI. With 3 bases removed from V and 7 bases from J, the gap between germline ends came to 15 bases. CDR3: CASSYGRLVPGYTF. Written as DNA, the CDR3 is TGTGCCAGCAGTTACGGACGTCTTGTGCCTGGCTACACCTTC.

This clonotype was detected ten times or more. The chain is built from TRBV28 and TRBJ2-5; TRBD2 agrees at 8 bases. Trimming removed 6 bases from V and 4 bases from J; junction bases left unmatched: 4. Germline V gene data show CDR1 as MDHEN and CDR2 as SYDVKM. CDR3 length: 13 amino acids. CDR3 in amino acids: CASSRGGSETQYF. The CDR3 DNA follows: TGTGCCAGCAGCCGCGGGGGGTCAGAGACCCAGTACTTC.

The rearrangement links TRBV30 to TRBJ2-7, with 11 nucleotides matching TRBD2. Germline assignment: CDR1 GTSNPN and CDR2 SVGIG (reference sequence). CDR3 length: 14 amino acids. J lost 2 bases, V lost 5 bases, and 5 bases had no gene match. CDR3 DNA: TGTGCCTGGGAAGAGACTAGCGGGACCTACGAGCAGTACTTC. The encoded protein is CAWEETSGTYEQYF.

This clonotype occurred a few times. V and J are TRBV6-1 and TRBJ1-2; D perhaps matches TRBD1 (6 bases). The CDR3 contains 11 residues. Germline V CDR1 and CDR2: MNHNS, SASEGT. V shed 10 bases and J shed 12 bases, with 18 bases lying between them. CDR3 sequence reads: CATNKGGVHTF. CDR3 bases: TGTGCCACTAACAAGGGGGGCGTTCACACCTTC.

The sample holds many counts of this clonotype. The CDR3, as DNA: TGTGCCAGCAGTGAAAGAGGACGGATCTTGAACACTGAAGCTTTCTTT. Translation gives CASSERGRILNTEAFF. V usage is TRBV6-1 and J usage is TRBJ1-1; no definite D call. The germline V gene encodes CDR1 MNHNS and CDR2 SASEGT. Trimming took off 2 bases at V and 0 bases at J, with 13 bases between the two ends. This CDR3 spans 16 amino acids.

This clonotype was detected only a few times. The V and J genes are TRBV5-6 and TRBJ2-3; 7 nucleotides align to TRBD2. CDR3 length equals 16 residues. From germline, CDR1 is SGHDT and CDR2 YYEEEE. V gave up 1 base and J gave up 4 bases; unmatched junction bases: 9. For the CDR3, the DNA is TGTGCCAGCAGCTTGTATTCCGGCGGGAGCTCAGATACGCAGTATTTT. As protein: CASSLYSGGSSDTQYF.

This clonotype was seen at least ten times. The J gene is TRBJ1-1, the V gene TRBV7-2, with D unclear. Germline loops: CDR1 SGHTA, CDR2 FQGNSA. The CDR3 is 13 amino acids. Trimming pared 4 bases from V and 1 base from J, leaving 7 bases between. The CDR3 DNA is TGTGCCAGCAGCTCCTCAGCGAACACTGAAGCTTTCTTT. Translation: CASSSSANTEAFF.

The V call is TRBV11-2, the J call TRBJ2-1; D unresolved. Germline V gene sequence: CDR1 SGHAT, CDR2 FQNNGV. The V end was cut by 1 base, the J end by 3 bases, with 10 bases between. CDR3 length: 15 residues. The CDR3 here is CASSLVVTNYNEQFF. For the CDR3, the DNA is TGTGCCAGCAGCTTAGTGGTGACAAACTACAATGAGCAGTTCTTC.

This clonotype showed up just a few times. The chain combines TRBV7-9 with TRBJ2-2; D not certain. V lost 5 bases to trimming and J lost 7 bases, with 17 bases between them. This CDR3 contains 15 residues. CDR1 and CDR2 (germline): SEHNR, FQNEAQ (reference sequence). CDR3 coding DNA: TGTGCCAGCAGCCTCTCCTCACCGGTCGGCGGGGAGCTGTTTTTT. Its protein product is CASSLSSPVGGELFF.

The chain recombines TRBV6-1 with TRBJ2-7; 7 bases agree with TRBD2. The V gene's germline CDR1 is MNHNS and CDR2 SASEGT. CDR3 length: 14 amino acids. V lost 7 bases, J lost 0 bases, and 6 bases stayed unmatched. CDR3 loop: CASKVAGVSYEQYF. The DNA of the CDR3 is TGTGCCAGCAAGGTGGCGGGAGTCTCCTACGAGCAGTACTTC.

This clonotype was counted many times. The rearrangement uses TRBV4-2 and TRBJ2-7; 7 bases align to TRBD2. Losses at the gene ends were 0 bases for V and 0 bases for J; bases not matched to a gene: 2. Germline lookup yields CDR1 LGHNA and CDR2 YNFKEQ. The CDR3 loop spans 15 amino acids. Here the CDR3 reads CASSQEGGPSYEQYF. CDR3 nucleotide sequence: TGTGCCAGCAGCCAAGAGGGAGGGCCCTCCTACGAGCAGTACTTC.

The rearrangement links TRBV5-1 to TRBJ1-4; D is possibly TRBD1 (5 bases). Germline V lookup: CDR1 SGHRS, CDR2 YFSETQ. V was cut by 1 base and J by 5 bases, with 9 bases left in between. The CDR3 sequence is 14 residues long. The CDR3 DNA sequence: TGCGCCAGCAGCTTGCGGCAGGGCAATGAAAAACTGTTTTTT. As protein: CASSLRQGNEKLFF.

The chain links TRBV20-1 to TRBJ2-1; D uncertain. Germline CDR1 DFQATT, CDR2 SNEGSKA (reference sequence). Trimming shortened V by 6 bases and J by 5 bases, and 8 bases separated the two germline ends. The CDR3 loop spans 11 amino acids. This chain's CDR3 is CSAPYNNEQFF. The DNA for the CDR3 is TGCAGTGCGCCCTACAACAATGAGCAGTTCTTC.

This clonotype has more than one count but fewer than ten. The chain uses TRBV2 and TRBJ2-5, with D perhaps TRBD1 (5 bases). V lost 2 bases and J 5 bases, leaving 15 bases between the germline ends. The germline gives CDR1 SNHLY, CDR2 FYNNEI. This CDR3 is 15 amino acids long. CDR3 sequence (DNA): TGTGCCAGCAGTGAAAGGACAACCCCATGGGAGACCCAGTACTTC. It specifies CASSERTTPWETQYF.

This clonotype came up many times. V is TRBV3-1 and J is TRBJ2-7; tentatively, D is TRBD1 (5 bases). V lost 0 bases and J 2 bases, leaving 11 bases between the germline ends. The germline V gene has CDR1 LGHDT and CDR2 YNNKEL (reference sequence). This CDR3 region has 15 residues. The CDR3: CASSQDLTETYEQYF. The CDR3 nucleotides are TGTGCCAGCAGCCAAGATTTGACAGAGACCTACGAGCAGTACTTC.

CDR3 sequence (DNA): TGCGCCAGCACCATTGGAGTGGGGAGCGGGAATGAGCAGTTCTTC. Translated: CASTIGVGSGNEQFF. The genes are TRBV5-1 and TRBJ2-1, with D possibly matching TRBD2 (6 bases). The CDR3 extends over 15 amino acids. Trimming removed 6 bases at V and 7 bases at J, with 20 bases between. Germline V gives CDR1 SGHRS, CDR2 YFSETQ. Full variable domain (rest looked up from reference TRBV5-1 and TRBJ2-1): KAGVTQTPRYLIKTRGQQVTLSCSPISGHRSVSWYQQTPGQGLQFLFEYFSETQRNKGNFPGRFSGRQFSNSRSEMNVSTLELGDSALYLCASTIGVGSGNEQFFGPGTRLTVL.